This record looks at one TCR beta chain sequence and its context. Its antigen is still unknown. In replicate PCRs of unsorted PBMC, around 0.3 ug DNA, 25,000 to 35,000 T cell genomes, was used. Authors' processing steps: Filtering differed for immunoSEQ, which gave only junction sequences without quality scores. Profiled with immunoSEQ multiplex PCR; TCRdb holds only in-frame clones, not every one. V and J calls and clone size are as listed in that table; D and trimming were resolved from the DNA. The data show under 600,000 clones, around 81% seen once. The data stem from a study of shared clonotypes between healthy human individuals. Study observations and caveats: What limited the represented genetic and exposure-history diversity was the small number of donors.

Germline V gives CDR1 LNHDA, CDR2 SQIVND (reference sequence). This CDR3 comprises 18 residues. V lost 5 bases and J lost 1, with 23 bases in between. When samples were unsorted, approximately 90 million PBMCs were used for genomic DNA. Sequencing used PBMCs. This clonotype was sampled from a woman between 35 and 50 years old in good health. Some clones in this sample may be carry-over from other donors' samples. The rearrangement links TRBV19 to TRBJ1-1, with a weak D call TRBD1 (5 bases). The CDR3 DNA is TGTGCCAGTAGTTGGGGACCAAGAACCGAATTCTGGAACACTGAAGCTTTCTTT. Amino acids: CASSWGPRTEFWNTEAFF.